This T cell receptor (beta chain) stems from a study of cytomegalovirus exposure and HLA in healthy donors. As for this clone: Its matching antigen is unknown.

It was with 60 Vbeta and 13 Jbeta primers that the PCR ran. Using immunoSEQ multiplex PCR, the repertoire was profiled, and TCRdb retains in-frame clones only, with some absent. Among under 200,000 clones, about 78% were seen once, and the ten largest hold over 2%. Points from the study as a whole: As a later analysis showed, several of the most significant clusters appeared to be linked to common viral pathogens.

This TCR was sampled from a man aged 55-75 years in good health and CMV-seronegative. What was sequenced was PBMCs.

This CDR3 reads CASEGSGGYTF. The CDR3, as DNA: TGTGCCTCGGAAGGGTCGGGGGGCTACACCTTC. V gene TRBV30 combines with J gene TRBJ1-2; the D is unclear. V was cut by 7 bases and J by 8 bases, with 14 bases left in between. The CDR3 totals 11 residues. Germline assignment: CDR1 GTSNPN and CDR2 SVGIG (reference sequence).